The 27 T cell receptor beta chains below come from one sample, sequenced in a study of blood T cell repertoires in COVID-19. Profiled with immunoSEQ multiplex PCR; TCRdb holds only in-frame clones, not every one. This sample has about 70,000 clones, with around 80% found just once. The sequenced sample was peripheral blood. The source is an elderly man with acute or convalescent COVID-19.

The V call is TRBV15, the J call TRBJ2-6; possibly TRBD1 for D (5 bases). The CDR3 has 17 amino acids. Per the germline V gene, CDR1 is LNHNV and CDR2 is YYDKDF (reference sequence). Trimming pared 7 bases from V and 0 bases from J, leaving 16 bases between. This chain's CDR3 is CATIFAGNPSGANVLTF. In nucleotides, the CDR3 is TGTGCCACCATCTTCGCAGGGAACCCCTCTGGGGCCAACGTCCTGACTTTC.

The rearrangement uses TRBV2 and TRBJ1-1; 7 positions match TRBD1. The CDR3 extends over 13 amino acids. V shed 6 bases and J 1 base; nucleotides not matched to a gene: 2. Germline CDR1 is SNHLY and CDR2 is FYNNEI. The CDR3 DNA reads TGTGCCAGCAGCGCAGGGGGGAACACTGAAGCTTTCTTT. It yields the protein CASSAGGNTEAFF.

This clone has more than one count but fewer than ten. One end of the junction does not line up with germline, which may come from a read error. This sequence joins TRBV2 and TRBJ1-6; 9 bases map to TRBD1. Germline V CDR1 and CDR2: SNHLY, FYNNEI. The CDR3 is 15 amino acids. CDR3 coding DNA: TGTGCCAGCAGCGAAGAGGGGACAGGGAATTCACCCCTCCACTTT. It encodes CASSEEGTGNSPLHF.

CDR3 in amino acids: CASSQNRGNYGYTF. The CDR3 region has the DNA TGTGCCAGCAGCCAAAACAGGGGGAACTATGGCTACACCTTC. The chain carries TRBV3-1 (or the pseudogene TRBV3-2) and TRBJ1-2, with 8 nucleotides matching TRBD1. The V segment lost 2 bases and the J segment 2 bases; nucleotides outside the gene matches: 1. The CDR3 runs to 14 residues. The germline V gene encodes CDR1 LGHDT and CDR2 YNNKEL (reference sequence).

The rearrangement joins TRBV4-1 to TRBJ2-3; 14 nucleotides align to TRBD2. With V trimmed by 4 bases and J by 4 bases, 13 bases remained unmatched. CDR3 size: 19 residues. The germline CDR1 and CDR2 sequences are MGHRA and YSYEKL. The CDR3 reads CASSLLPGLAGVSPDTQYF. In DNA form, the CDR3 reads TGCGCCAGCAGCCTATTACCGGGACTAGCGGGAGTGAGTCCAGATACGCAGTATTTT.

This clone showed up just a few times. The chain employs TRBV11-2 and TRBJ1-6; D ambiguous. Germline loops: CDR1 SGHAT, CDR2 FQNNGV. There are 15 residues in the CDR3. V was cut by 2 bases and J by 5 bases, with 10 bases left in between. This chain's CDR3 is CASSLRGSDNSPLHF. The CDR3 DNA follows: TGTGCCAGCAGCTTACGAGGGTCAGATAATTCACCCCTCCACTTT.

This clone was counted between two and nine times. The chain links TRBV4-1 to TRBJ2-7, with D tentatively TRBD2 (6 bases). V was clipped by 4 bases and J by 7 bases, with 23 bases between them. Germline loops: CDR1 MGHRA, CDR2 YSYEKL. The CDR3 is 16 amino acids. The CDR3 here is CASSPSFGWSAGEQYF. The DNA for the CDR3 is TGCGCCAGCAGCCCCTCTTTTGGGTGGTCGGCGGGGGAGCAGTACTTC.

The chain is built from TRBV19 and TRBJ2-3; 11 bases match TRBD2. The germline gives CDR1 LNHDA, CDR2 SQIVND (reference sequence). The CDR3 contains 16 residues. V dropped 6 bases and J dropped 2; count of bases not matched to a gene: 7. In nucleotides, the CDR3 is TGTGCCAGTAGCGCCGGGACTAGCGGCAACACAGATACGCAGTATTTT. It translates to CASSAGTSGNTDTQYF.

On this clone itself: The junction and the germline gene differ at one end; a read error may be behind it. CDR3 coding DNA: TGTGCTAGCAGCTTAAGGAGGGATAATGAGCAGTTCTTC. Translated: CASSLRRDNEQFF. The chain employs TRBV7-7 and TRBJ2-1; a weak D match, TRBD2 (6 bases). Germline CDR1 and CDR2: SSHAT and FNYEAQ (reference sequence). The CDR3 extends over 13 amino acids.

This chain joins TRBV19 and TRBJ1-1, with D unclear. Germline CDR1 LNHDA, CDR2 SQIVND (reference sequence). CDR3 length: 13 residues. With 3 bases removed from V and 4 bases from J, the gap between germline ends came to 9 bases. CDR3 amino acids: CASSIWASTEAFF. In nucleotides, the CDR3 is TGTGCCAGTAGTATTTGGGCCAGCACTGAAGCTTTCTTT.

The chain joins TRBV4-2 to TRBJ1-1; possible D gene TRBD1, 5 bases. The CDR3 is made up of 14 amino acids. Trimming pared 2 bases from V and 7 bases from J, leaving 14 bases between. In germline, CDR1 is LGHNA, CDR2 YNFKEQ. CDR3 sequence: CASSQNSARGEAFF. Here the CDR3 DNA reads TGTGCCAGCAGCCAAAACTCGGCTAGGGGTGAAGCTTTCTTT.

The CDR3 sequence: CARSDRMNTEAFF. The DNA for the CDR3 is TGTGCCCGCTCGGACAGAATGAACACTGAAGCTTTCTTT. V gene TRBV30 combines with J gene TRBJ1-1, with D tentatively TRBD1 (6 bases). The CDR3 covers 13 residues. Germline lookup yields CDR1 GTSNPN and CDR2 SVGIG (reference sequence). Trimming left V 8 bases short and J 0 bases short, with 13 bases between.

The chain has TRBV5-1 and TRBJ2-5; 13 positions match TRBD2. Germline CDR1 is SGHRS and CDR2 is YFSETQ. The V gene end was trimmed by 9 bases and the J gene end by 3 bases; junction bases not matched to a gene: 8. The CDR3 totals 15 residues. The DNA of the CDR3 is TGCGCCACCCGGACTAGCGGGAGACCAGAAGAGACCCAGTACTTC. It encodes CATRTSGRPEETQYF.

This chain joins TRBV27 and TRBJ1-2; 8 nucleotides align to TRBD1. The germline gives CDR1 MNHEY, CDR2 SMNVEV (reference sequence). This CDR3 is 13 amino acids long. V shed 2 bases, J shed 8 bases, and the junction held 4 bases outside the gene matches. In DNA form, the CDR3 reads TGTGCCAGCAGTTTAGGCAGGGGGCAAGGCTACACCTTC. Translated: CASSLGRGQGYTF.

This clone came up many times. The J gene is TRBJ1-6, the V gene TRBV7-9; D is perhaps TRBD1 (5 bases). The CDR3 sequence is 16 residues long. CDR1 is SEHNR and CDR2 is FQNEAQ in the germline V gene (reference sequence). The V end lost 5 bases, the J end lost 5 bases, and 16 bases lay between the germline ends. This chain's CDR3 is CASSIYGGFNNSPLHF. The CDR3 coding sequence is TGTGCCAGCAGCATATACGGGGGGTTCAATAATTCACCCCTCCACTTT.

The table lists this clone with a few counts. CDR3 residues: CASTVSMRFDTGELFF. The CDR3, as DNA: TGTGCCAGCACAGTTTCTATGAGGTTCGACACCGGGGAGCTGTTTTTT. V gene TRBV27 combines with J gene TRBJ2-2; no reliable D call. In germline, CDR1 is MNHEY, CDR2 SMNVEV (reference sequence). The CDR3 is 16 amino acids. V lost 7 bases to trimming and J lost 3 bases, with 18 bases between them.

This clone turned up a few times. The chain links TRBV7-8 to TRBJ1-1, with D possibly matching TRBD1 (5 bases). Germline lookup yields CDR1 SGHVS and CDR2 FQNEAQ. This CDR3 has 14 amino acids. V lost 4 bases to trimming and J lost 3 bases, with 12 bases between them. The CDR3 DNA reads TGTGCCAGCAGCTCTGACAGCTCGGACACTGAAGCTTTCTTT. It is translated as CASSSDSSDTEAFF.

The chain uses TRBV2 and TRBJ2-1; 13 bases are a match to TRBD2. V was pared by 7 bases and J by 8 bases, with 5 bases of the junction left unmatched. Looked up from germline, CDR1 is SNHLY and CDR2 is FYNNEI. The CDR3 totals 14 residues. The DNA of the CDR3 is TGTGCCAGCATTGGGACTAGCGGGAACTATGAGCAGTTCTTC. Translation: CASIGTSGNYEQFF.

This chain connects TRBV6-2 or TRBV6-3 to TRBJ2-5; a weak D match, TRBD2 (6 bases). Trimming shortened V by 2 bases and J by 2 bases, and 15 bases separated the two germline ends. Germline CDR1 reads MNHEY; CDR2 reads SVGEGT. CDR3 length: 16 residues. CDR3 in DNA: TGTGCCAGCAGTTACCAAAGGGGACTCATACAAGAGACCCAGTACTTC. It specifies CASSYQRGLIQETQYF.

The V gene is TRBV7-3, the J gene TRBJ2-1; 9 nucleotides align to TRBD1. Per the germline V gene, CDR1 is SGHTA and CDR2 is FQGTGA. The V and J ends lost 5 bases and 5 bases, in that order; junction bases with no gene match: 1. The CDR3 is made up of 13 amino acids. The CDR3 protein is CASSRDRDNEQFF. The CDR3 DNA follows: TGTGCCAGCAGCCGGGACAGGGACAATGAGCAGTTCTTC.

The rearrangement links TRBV6-5 to TRBJ2-7; D gene ambiguous. The length of the CDR3 is 13 residues. CDR1 is MNHEY, CDR2 SVGAGI, per germline. V lost 4 bases and J 7 bases, leaving 14 bases between the germline ends. CDR3 coding DNA: TGTGCCAGCAGTTGGGCGACGTCTGTTGAGCAGTACTTC. It translates to CASSWATSVEQYF.

The chain carries TRBV4-3 and TRBJ2-3; D perhaps matches TRBD1 (6 bases). V gave up 3 bases and J gave up 4 bases, with 11 bases separating them. Germline V lookup: CDR1 LGHNA, CDR2 YSLEER. CDR3 length: 14 amino acids. CDR3 loop: CASSHITGSDTQYF. The CDR3 coding sequence is TGCGCCAGCAGCCATATCACAGGGTCAGATACGCAGTATTTT.

This clone was observed a single time. CDR3 coding DNA: TGTGCCACCAGTGATTCCAAACTAGCGGGGGACAATGAGCAGTTCTTC. As protein: CATSDSKLAGDNEQFF. This chain links TRBV24-1 with TRBJ2-1, with TRBD2 matching over 11 bases. Germline CDR1 reads KGHDR; CDR2 reads SFDVKD. V was pared by 2 bases and J by 5 bases, with 4 bases of the junction left unmatched. This CDR3 has 16 residues.

The J gene is TRBJ1-5, the V gene TRBV6-1; D is undetermined. V was trimmed by 2 bases and J by 3 bases, leaving 23 bases between them. This CDR3 has 19 amino acids. The germline V gene has CDR1 MNHNS and CDR2 SASEGT. This CDR3 reads CASSETKFETVKFNQPQHF. The CDR3 bases are TGTGCCAGCAGTGAAACTAAATTTGAGACCGTTAAGTTCAATCAGCCCCAGCATTTT.

The table lists this clone with a count of one. The rearrangement joins TRBV5-4 to TRBJ2-1, with a tentative D call TRBD2 (6 bases). This CDR3 spans 16 amino acids. The germline gives CDR1 SGHNT, CDR2 YYREEE (reference sequence). V lost 1 base and J lost 0, with 11 bases in between. The CDR3 coding sequence is TGTGCCAGCAGCTTGTTTGAGACTAGCTCCTACAATGAGCAGTTCTTC. This sequence encodes CASSLFETSSYNEQFF.

The gene calls are TRBV2 and TRBJ2-3; D may be TRBD2 (5 bases). Looked up from germline, CDR1 is SNHLY and CDR2 is FYNNEI. Trimming pared 4 bases from V and 5 bases from J, leaving 10 bases between. There are 13 residues in the CDR3. In nucleotides, the CDR3 is TGTGCCAGCAGTGCCACCGCGGGAGATACGCAGTATTTT. Its translation: CASSATAGDTQYF.

The chain employs TRBV6-7 and TRBJ2-7, with TRBD1 as a possible D gene (5 bases). TRBV6-7 is designated an ORF whose function remains uncertain. The CDR3 runs to 13 residues. Trimming removed 11 bases at V and 5 bases at J, with 19 bases between. Here the CDR3 reads CACLGADSDEQYF. In nucleotides, the CDR3 is TGTGCCTGCCTAGGGGCAGATTCTGACGAGCAGTACTTC.